These T cell receptor beta chains were read from a single sample in a study of Ad26.COV2.S vaccination and SARS-CoV-2 variants. Only in-frame clones appear in the TCRdb table, and some are missing; sequencing was by immunoSEQ multiplex PCR. The sample lists about 350,000 clones, about 90% occurring once. The specimen was peripheral blood, collected after recovery from COVID-19. The receptors come from a human donor who had recovered from COVID-19. Each CDR3 is given with its conserved first and last residue. The D gene is left open where the match is weak. Size is stated for part of the rows, as once, few or many counts, or as a class when the clone is expanded.

V gene,J gene,clone size,D gene,CDR3 length,CDR3 DNA,CDR3 protein
TRBV6-5,TRBJ1-1,.,TRBD1,15,TGTGCCAGCAGTAACGACAGGGGATTAAACACTGAAGCTTTCTTT,CASSNDRGLNTEAFF
TRBV19,TRBJ2-2,.,.,16,TGTGCCAGTAGTATAGTACTGATCTTGAACACCGGGGAGCTGTTTTTT,CASSIVLILNTGELFF
TRBV6-6,TRBJ2-7,.,TRBD1,21,TGTGCCAGCAGCCTCCAGATGGCCTGGGACAGGCCGCTACCTTACTCCTACGAGCAGTACTTC,CASSLQMAWDRPLPYSYEQYF
TRBV5-1,TRBJ1-2,.,TRBD1,15,TGCGCCAGCAGCTTACTCCAGGGGGCGAACTATGGCTACACCTTC,CASSLLQGANYGYTF
TRBV18,TRBJ1-4,.,TRBD1,18,TGTGCCAGCTCACCACCGGTGGGACAGGGATTGGCTAATGAAAAACTGTTTTTT,CASSPPVGQGLANEKLFF
TRBV29-1,TRBJ2-3,.,.,13,TGCAGCGTTTACAGACCAGGCACAGATACGCAGTATTTT,CSVYRPGTDTQYF
TRBV4-3,TRBJ2-1,.,.,14,TGCGCCAGCAGCCAAGGGCCCACCCGAGGTGAGCAGTTCTTC,CASSQGPTRGEQFF
TRBV10-3,TRBJ2-1,.,.,15,TGTGCCATCAGTGGGGCGGAGGGGGCCAACAATGAGCAGTTCTTC,CAISGAEGANNEQFF
TRBV11-2,TRBJ2-7,.,.,12,TGTGCCAGCAGCTTAGGCAGCTACGAGCAGTACTTC,CASSLGSYEQYF
TRBV25-1,TRBJ2-5,.,.,15,TGTGCCAGCAGTGCGAACCAGGGAACTGGGGAGACCCAGTACTTC,CASSANQGTGETQYF
TRBV12-3/TRBV12-4,TRBJ1-2,.,TRBD1,12,TGTGCCGTAGACAGGGGAGGCTATGGCTACACCTTC,CAVDRGGYGYTF
TRBV2,TRBJ2-2,.,TRBD1,14,TGTGCCAGCAGTGGGGACAGTAACACCGGGGAGCTGTTTTTT,CASSGDSNTGELFF
TRBV9,TRBJ2-7,.,.,11,TGTGCCAGCAGCGGCGGGGACGAGCAGTACTTC,CASSGGDEQYF
TRBV7-2,TRBJ2-4,.,.,17,TGTGCCAGCAGCTTAGTAGGTCAGCTCTCCGCCAAAAACATTCAGTACTTC,CASSLVGQLSAKNIQYF
TRBV13,TRBJ1-1,.,TRBD1,16,TGTGCCAGCAGCTTAGGCCTTAAGGGGGCCGGAACTGAAGCTTTCTTT,CASSLGLKGAGTEAFF
TRBV7-6,TRBJ2-5,.,.,12,TGTGCCAGCGGAGGGACGGGGGAGACCCAGTACTTC,CASGGTGETQYF
TRBV6-5,TRBJ1-2,.,.,13,TGTGCCAGCAGTACGGGCGGGGGATGGGGCTACACCTTC,CASSTGGGWGYTF
TRBV6-2/TRBV6-3,TRBJ1-4,.,TRBD1,17,TGTGCCAGCAGTTATGTACAGGGGGACCCAACTAATGAAAAACTGTTTTTT,CASSYVQGDPTNEKLFF
TRBV6-4,TRBJ1-2,.,TRBD1,16,TGTGCCAGCAGTGACTCGGGGCGACAGGGTAAAATTGGCTACACCTTC,CASSDSGRQGKIGYTF
TRBV12-3/TRBV12-4,TRBJ1-2,once,.,11,TGTGCCAGCAGCATAGGAACAGGCTACACCTTC,CASSIGTGYTF
TRBV2,TRBJ2-2,.,.,16,TGTGCCAGCAGTGGGAGAGGCGGGACGAACACCGGGGAGCTGTTTTTT,CASSGRGGTNTGELFF
TRBV21-1,TRBJ1-3,once,.,15,TGTGCCACCCCTCTTTGGGGCATTTTTGGAAACACCATATATTTT,CATPLWGIFGNTIYF
TRBV9,TRBJ1-1,.,.,13,TGTGCCAGCAGCGTCTCCGTGAACACTGAAGCTTTCTTT,CASSVSVNTEAFF
TRBV7-6,TRBJ2-7,.,TRBD1,16,TGTGCCAGCAGCTCCCGATCGGGACAGGGGGCCTACGAGCAGTACTTC,CASSSRSGQGAYEQYF